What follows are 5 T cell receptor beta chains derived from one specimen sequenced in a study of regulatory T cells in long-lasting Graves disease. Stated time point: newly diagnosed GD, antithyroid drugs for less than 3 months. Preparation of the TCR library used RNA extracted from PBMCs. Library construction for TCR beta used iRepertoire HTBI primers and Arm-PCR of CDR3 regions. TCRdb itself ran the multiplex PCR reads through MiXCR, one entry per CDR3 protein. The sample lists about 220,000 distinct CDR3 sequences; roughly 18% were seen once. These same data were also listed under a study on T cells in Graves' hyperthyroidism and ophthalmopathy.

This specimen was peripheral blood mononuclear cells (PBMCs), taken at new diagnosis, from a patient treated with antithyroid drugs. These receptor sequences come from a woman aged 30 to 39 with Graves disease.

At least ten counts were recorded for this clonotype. The CDR3 region is CASTRDRGGNYGYTF. CDR3 DNA sequence: TGCGCCAGCACCAGAGACAGGGGCGGAAACTATGGCTACACCTTC. This sequence joins TRBV5-1 and TRBJ1-2; 8 bases agree with TRBD1. From germline, CDR1 is SGHRS and CDR2 YFSETQ. V was clipped by 6 bases and J by 2 bases; unmatched bases: 9. The CDR3 sequence is 15 residues long.

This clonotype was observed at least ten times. The CDR3, as DNA: TGTGCCACCTCACAGGGGGGCACTGGGGCCAACGTCCTGACTTTC. It translates to CATSQGGTGANVLTF. The chain employs TRBV19 and TRBJ2-6; TRBD1 aligns across 8 bases. This CDR3 is 15 amino acids long. Germline V gene lookup returns CDR1 LNHDA and CDR2 SQIVND (reference sequence). With 10 bases clipped from V and 2 bases from J, the junction kept 7 bases outside the gene matches.

CDR3 sequence reads: CASSSLSSQYEQYF. The CDR3 coding sequence is TGTGCCAGCAGCTCCCTCTCGAGTCAATACGAGCAGTACTTC. The V gene is TRBV11-1, the J gene TRBJ2-7; D remains unclear. CDR1 is SGHAT, CDR2 FQDESV, per germline (reference sequence). V gave up 4 bases and J gave up 4 bases, with 14 bases separating them. CDR3 length: 14 residues.

The CDR3 protein is CAGRTSGRDEQYF. In DNA form, the CDR3 reads TGTGCCGGGCGGACTAGCGGGAGGGACGAGCAGTACTTC. The V call is TRBV6-2 or TRBV6-3, the J call TRBJ2-7; TRBD2 matches at 15 bases. Per germline, CDR1 MNHEY and CDR2 SVGEGT. V was pared by 11 bases and J by 5 bases, with 4 bases of the junction left unmatched. The CDR3 is 13 amino acids.

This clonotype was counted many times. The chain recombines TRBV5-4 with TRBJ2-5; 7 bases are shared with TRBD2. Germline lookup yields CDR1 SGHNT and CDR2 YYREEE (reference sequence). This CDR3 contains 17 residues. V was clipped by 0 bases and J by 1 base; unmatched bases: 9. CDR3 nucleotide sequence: TGTGCCAGCAGCTTGGACCGGGAGGCCGTGACCCAAGAGACCCAGTACTTC. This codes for CASSLDREAVTQETQYF.